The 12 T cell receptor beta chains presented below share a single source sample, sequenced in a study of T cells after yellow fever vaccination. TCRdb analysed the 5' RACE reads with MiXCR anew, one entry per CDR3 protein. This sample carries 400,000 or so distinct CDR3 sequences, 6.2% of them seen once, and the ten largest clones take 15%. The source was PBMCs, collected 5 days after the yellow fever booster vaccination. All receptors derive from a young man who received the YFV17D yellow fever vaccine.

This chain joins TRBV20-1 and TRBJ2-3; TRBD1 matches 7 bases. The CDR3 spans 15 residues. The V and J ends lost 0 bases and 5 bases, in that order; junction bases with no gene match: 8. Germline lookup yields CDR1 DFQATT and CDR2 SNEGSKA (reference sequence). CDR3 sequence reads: CSARDQTGRRDTQYF. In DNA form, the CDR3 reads TGCAGTGCTAGAGATCAGACAGGGCGACGAGATACGCAGTATTTT.

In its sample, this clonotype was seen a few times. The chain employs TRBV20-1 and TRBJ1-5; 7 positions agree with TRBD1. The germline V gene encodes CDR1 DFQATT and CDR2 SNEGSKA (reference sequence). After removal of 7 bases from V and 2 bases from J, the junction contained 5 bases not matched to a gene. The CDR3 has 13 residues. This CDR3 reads CSVQGGGNQPQHF. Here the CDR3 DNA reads TGCAGTGTGCAGGGGGGCGGCAATCAGCCCCAGCATTTT.

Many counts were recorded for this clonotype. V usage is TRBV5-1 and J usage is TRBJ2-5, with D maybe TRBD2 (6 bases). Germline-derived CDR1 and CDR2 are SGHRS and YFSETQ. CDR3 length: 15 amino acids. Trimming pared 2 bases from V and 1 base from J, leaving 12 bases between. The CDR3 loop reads CASSLQTGAQETQYF. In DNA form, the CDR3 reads TGCGCCAGCAGCTTACAGACGGGAGCCCAAGAGACCCAGTACTTC.

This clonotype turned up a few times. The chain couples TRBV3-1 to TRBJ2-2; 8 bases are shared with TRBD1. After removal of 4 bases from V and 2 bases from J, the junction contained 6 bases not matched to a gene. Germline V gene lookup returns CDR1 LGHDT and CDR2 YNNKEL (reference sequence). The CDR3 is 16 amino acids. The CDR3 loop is CASSPSGTGNTGELFF. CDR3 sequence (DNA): TGTGCCAGCAGCCCATCCGGGACAGGCAACACCGGGGAGCTGTTTTTT.

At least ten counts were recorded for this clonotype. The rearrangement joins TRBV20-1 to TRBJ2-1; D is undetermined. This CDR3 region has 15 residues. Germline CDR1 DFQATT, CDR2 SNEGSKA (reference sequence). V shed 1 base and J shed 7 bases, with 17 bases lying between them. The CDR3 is CSARVAASQKNEQFF. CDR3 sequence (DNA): TGCAGTGCTAGAGTGGCGGCTAGTCAAAAAAATGAGCAGTTCTTC.

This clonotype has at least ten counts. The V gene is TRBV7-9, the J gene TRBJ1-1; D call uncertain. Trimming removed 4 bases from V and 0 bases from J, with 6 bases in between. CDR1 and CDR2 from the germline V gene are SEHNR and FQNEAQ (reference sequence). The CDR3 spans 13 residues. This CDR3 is CASSWEVNTEAFF. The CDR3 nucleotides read TGTGCCAGCAGCTGGGAGGTGAACACTGAAGCTTTCTTT.

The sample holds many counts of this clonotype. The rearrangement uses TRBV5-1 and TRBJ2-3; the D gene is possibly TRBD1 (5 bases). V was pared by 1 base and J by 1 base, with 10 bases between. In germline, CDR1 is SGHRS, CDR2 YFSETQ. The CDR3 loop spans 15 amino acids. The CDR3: CASSLQGVGTDTQYF. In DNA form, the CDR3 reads TGCGCCAGCAGCTTGCAAGGGGTCGGCACAGATACGCAGTATTTT.

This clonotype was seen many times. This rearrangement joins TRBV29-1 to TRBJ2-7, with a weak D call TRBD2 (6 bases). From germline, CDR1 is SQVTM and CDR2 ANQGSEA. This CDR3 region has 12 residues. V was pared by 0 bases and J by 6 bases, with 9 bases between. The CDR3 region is CSVEEEGIEQYF. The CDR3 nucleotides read TGCAGCGTTGAAGAGGAGGGGATCGAGCAGTACTTC.

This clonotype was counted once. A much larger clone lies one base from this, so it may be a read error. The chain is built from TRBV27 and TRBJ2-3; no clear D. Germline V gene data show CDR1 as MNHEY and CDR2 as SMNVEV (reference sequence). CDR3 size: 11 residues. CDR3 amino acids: CTSSYGHTQYF. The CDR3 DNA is TGTACCAGCAGTTACGGGCATACGCAGTATTTT.

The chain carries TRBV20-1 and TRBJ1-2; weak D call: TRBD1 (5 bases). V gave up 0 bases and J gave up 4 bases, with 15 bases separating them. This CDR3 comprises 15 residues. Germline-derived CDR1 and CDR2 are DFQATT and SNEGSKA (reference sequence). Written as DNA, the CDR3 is TGCAGTGCTAGAGATCGGAGTCAGGGCGGCTATGGCTACACCTTC. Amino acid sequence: CSARDRSQGGYGYTF.

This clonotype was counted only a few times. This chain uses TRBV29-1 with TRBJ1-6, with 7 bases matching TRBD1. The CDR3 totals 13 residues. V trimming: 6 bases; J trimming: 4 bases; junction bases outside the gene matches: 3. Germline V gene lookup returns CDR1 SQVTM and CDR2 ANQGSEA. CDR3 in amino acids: CSVSQGYNSPLHF. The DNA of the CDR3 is TGCAGCGTCTCACAGGGGTATAATTCACCCCTCCACTTT.

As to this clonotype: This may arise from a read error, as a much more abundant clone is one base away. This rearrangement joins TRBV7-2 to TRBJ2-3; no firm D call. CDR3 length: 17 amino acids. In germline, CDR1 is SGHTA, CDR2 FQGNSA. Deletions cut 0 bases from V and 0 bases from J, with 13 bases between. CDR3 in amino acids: CASSLAGCALSTDTQYF. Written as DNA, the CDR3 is TGTGCCAGCAGCTTAGCGGGATGTGCCTTAAGCACAGATACGCAGTATTTT.